The 27 T cell receptor beta chains in this list originate from one sample, sequenced in a study of blood T cell repertoires in COVID-19. The repertoire was sequenced with immunoSEQ multiplex PCR; TCRdb's copy has only in-frame clones and lacks some. This sample has 200,000 to 250,000 clones, with 80% to 85% found just once. The sequencing input was peripheral blood. Receptor source: a young woman who had recovered from COVID-19.

The V call is TRBV6-4, the J call TRBJ2-2, with 11 bases matching TRBD2. The CDR3 covers 18 residues. V lost 5 bases, J lost 5 bases, and 13 bases stayed unmatched. Looked up from germline, CDR1 is MRHNA and CDR2 is SNTAGT. Here the CDR3 DNA reads TGTGCCAGCAGTCCCCGGCCACTAGCGGGAGCGCGTACCGGGGAGCTGTTTTTT. Translating gives CASSPRPLAGARTGELFF.

The chain joins TRBV6-1 to TRBJ2-7; D gene uncertain. Germline loops: CDR1 MNHNS, CDR2 SASEGT. V lost 2 bases, J lost 1 base, and 3 bases lay in between. The CDR3 contains 12 residues. The CDR3 region has the DNA TGTGCCAGCAGTGAAACTTCCTACGAGCAGTACTTC. It codes for CASSETSYEQYF.

The count of this clone is one. The rearrangement joins TRBV2 to TRBJ1-6, with 10 bases fitting TRBD1. CDR1 is SNHLY and CDR2 is FYNNEI in the germline V gene. CDR3 length: 14 residues. V lost 10 bases to trimming and J lost 9 bases; unmatched junction nucleotides: 9. As DNA, the CDR3 is TGTGCCACCGTCCGGGACAGGGGACGTTCACCCCTCCACTTT. Translating it yields CATVRDRGRSPLHF.

The chain links TRBV6-5 to TRBJ1-4; D unresolved. CDR1 and CDR2 from the germline V gene are MNHEY and SVGAGI. The CDR3 is made up of 15 amino acids. Trimming took 4 bases from V and 0 from J, leaving 9 bases between them. CDR3 residues: CASSLYSPTNEKLFF. CDR3 nucleotides: TGTGCCAGCAGTTTGTACAGCCCAACTAATGAAAAACTGTTTTTT.

This clone was detected a few times. The chain is built from TRBV5-6 and TRBJ2-7, with D maybe TRBD2 (5 bases). Trimming took off 4 bases at V and 7 bases at J, with 15 bases between the two ends. Germline V gene data show CDR1 as SGHDT and CDR2 as YYEEEE. The CDR3 consists of 13 residues. The CDR3 DNA reads as TGTGCCAGCAGCGAGGTCACCACGGGGGAGCAGTACTTC. Translating it yields CASSEVTTGEQYF.

The chain recombines TRBV28 with TRBJ1-3; no firm D call. Germline V gene lookup returns CDR1 MDHEN and CDR2 SYDVKM. V was cut by 3 bases and J by 4 bases, with 13 bases left in between. The CDR3 length is 15 residues. The DNA for the CDR3 is TGTGCCAGCAGTTTTACCGCCGGGGTGGGAAACACCATATATTTT. Translation: CASSFTAGVGNTIYF.

The chain joins TRBV4-2 to TRBJ1-5; D possibly corresponds to TRBD1 (5 bases). The V end was cut by 4 bases, the J end by 1 base, with 14 bases between. This CDR3 contains 16 residues. Germline values: CDR1 LGHNA, CDR2 YNFKEQ. CDR3 sequence: CASSPWGERSNQPQHF. DNA for the CDR3: TGTGCCAGCAGCCCATGGGGGGAAAGGAGCAATCAGCCCCAGCATTTT.

This clone was picked up a small number of times. The chain is built from TRBV9 and TRBJ1-6; D ambiguous. CDR1 is SGDLS, CDR2 YYNGEE, per germline. V dropped 2 bases and J dropped 9 bases, with 12 bases sitting between them. This CDR3 region has 14 residues. CDR3 residues: CASSVEGFSSPLHF. Written as DNA, the CDR3 is TGTGCCAGCAGCGTGGAGGGTTTTAGTTCACCCCTCCACTTT.

V usage is TRBV19 and J usage is TRBJ1-1; tentative D call: TRBD1 (6 bases). V was cut by 5 bases and J by 3 bases, with 7 bases left in between. Germline V gene data show CDR1 as LNHDA and CDR2 as SQIVND (reference sequence). The CDR3 runs to 12 residues. In nucleotides, the CDR3 is TGTGCCAGTAGTGGGGGCTACACTGAAGCTTTCTTT. Protein sequence: CASSGGYTEAFF.

This rearrangement joins TRBV11-1 to TRBJ2-7, with 8 bases identical to TRBD2. The CDR3 covers 15 residues. V lost 3 bases, J lost 7 bases, and 11 bases stayed unmatched. Germline V CDR1 and CDR2: SGHAT, FQDESV (reference sequence). The CDR3, as DNA: TGTGCCAGCAGCTTGACTAGCGAAGTCTTGGGGGAGCAGTACTTC. It codes for CASSLTSEVLGEQYF.

The V gene is TRBV21-1, the J gene TRBJ2-7; the table calls TRBD2, which could not be checked here. TRBV21-1 is classified as a pseudogene. This CDR3 is 16 amino acids long. The DNA of the CDR3 is TGTGCCAGCAGCCAGGGTGTTGGGGGAGGGGATTACGAGCAGTACTTC. Protein: CASSQGVGGGDYEQYF.

This clone was seen at least ten times. The J gene is TRBJ2-1, the V gene TRBV10-3; 10 nucleotides match TRBD1. The germline V gene encodes CDR1 ENHRY and CDR2 SYGVKD. CDR3 length equals 16 residues. V lost 2 bases to trimming and J lost 6 bases; unmatched junction nucleotides: 7. For the CDR3, the DNA is TGTGCCATCAGTGAGCACCCTGGACAGGGGGGCAATGAGCAGTTCTTC. Amino acids: CAISEHPGQGGNEQFF.

This chain connects TRBV19 to TRBJ2-2, with a tentative D call TRBD2 (5 bases). V lost 10 bases, J lost 1 base, and 10 bases lay in between. This CDR3 contains 13 residues. Germline assignment: CDR1 LNHDA and CDR2 SQIVND (reference sequence). The CDR3 loop is CAIRAVNTGELFF. In DNA form, the CDR3 reads TGTGCCATCCGAGCGGTGAACACCGGGGAGCTGTTTTTT.

The chain carries TRBV5-1 and TRBJ2-2; maybe TRBD2 (6 bases). V dropped 3 bases and J dropped 5 bases, with 14 bases sitting between them. Germline values: CDR1 SGHRS, CDR2 YFSETQ. The CDR3 consists of 15 residues. CDR3 in DNA: TGCGCCAGCAGCTCACTGGAGACTAGGACCGGGGAGCTGTTTTTT. Protein sequence: CASSSLETRTGELFF.

The CDR3 nucleotides are TGTGCCAGCAGAAACAGGGGGAACACTGAAGCTTTCTTT. This translates into CASRNRGNTEAFF. This chain joins TRBV12-3 or TRBV12-4 and TRBJ1-1, with 7 nucleotides matching TRBD1. The V and J ends lost 6 bases and 1 base, in that order; junction bases with no gene match: 2. The CDR3 sequence is 13 residues long.

The chain joins TRBV6-4 to TRBJ2-1, with a possible D match to TRBD2 (5 bases). CDR1 and CDR2 (germline): MRHNA, SNTAGT. The V end was cut by 3 bases, the J end by 5 bases, with 14 bases between. CDR3 length: 15 amino acids. In nucleotides, the CDR3 is TGTGCCAGCAGTGAAAGAGCGGTCCCACACAATGAGCAGTTCTTC. Amino acid sequence: CASSERAVPHNEQFF.

The rearrangement links TRBV6-1 to TRBJ2-1; 11 bases agree with TRBD2. J lost 0 bases, V lost 1 base, and 2 bases had no gene match. Germline V gene sequence: CDR1 MNHNS, CDR2 SASEGT. This CDR3 has 17 amino acids. CDR3 coding DNA: TGTGCCAGCAGTGAAGGACTAGCGGGGAGCTCCTACAATGAGCAGTTCTTC. It translates to CASSEGLAGSSYNEQFF.

This chain links TRBV5-1 with TRBJ2-2; possible D gene TRBD2, 5 bases. The CDR3 is made up of 13 amino acids. Looked up from germline, CDR1 is SGHRS and CDR2 is YFSETQ. V lost 6 bases, J lost 1 base, and 7 bases lay in between. The CDR3 nucleotides read TGCGCCAGCATAGCGCGGAACACCGGGGAGCTGTTTTTT. Its protein is CASIARNTGELFF.

This clone occurred once. This chain connects TRBV11-2 to TRBJ1-1, with 8 bases identical to TRBD1. Germline trimming cut 4 bases from V and 7 bases from J; bases unmatched to any gene: 5. The CDR3 sequence is 13 residues long. Germline CDR1 and CDR2: SGHAT and FQNNGV. The chain's CDR3 is CASSWDRSYEAFF. The CDR3 bases are TGTGCCAGCAGCTGGGACAGGTCGTATGAAGCTTTCTTT.

The V call is TRBV9, the J call TRBJ2-1; 11 bases match TRBD2. Germline CDR1 reads SGDLS; CDR2 reads YYNGEE. This CDR3 has 15 residues. J lost 8 bases, V lost 0 bases, and 4 bases had no gene match. CDR3 coding DNA: TGTGCCAGCAGCGTAGCACCACTAGCGGGAGATGAGCAGTTCTTC. Translating it yields CASSVAPLAGDEQFF.

J is TRBJ1-5 and V is TRBV19; 10 nucleotides line up with TRBD1. J lost 2 bases, V lost 5 bases, and 9 bases had no gene match. Germline V gene sequence: CDR1 LNHDA, CDR2 SQIVND (reference sequence). This CDR3 has 17 amino acids. The CDR3 DNA is TGTGCCAGTAGTCCCCGGACAGGGGGGAATGGCAATCAGCCCCAGCATTTT. The encoded protein is CASSPRTGGNGNQPQHF.

This chain joins TRBV11-2 and TRBJ2-1, with 15 positions matching TRBD2. The V gene end was trimmed by 4 bases and the J gene end by 3 bases; junction bases not matched to a gene: 4. The germline gives CDR1 SGHAT, CDR2 FQNNGV. CDR3 size: 17 residues. CDR3 in DNA: TGTGCCAGCAGCTGGACTAGCGGGAGGGCCTTCTACAATGAGCAGTTCTTC. Its translation: CASSWTSGRAFYNEQFF. Full variable domain (missing parts from reference TRBV11-2 and TRBJ2-1): EAGVAQSPRYKIIEKRQSVAFWCNPISGHATLYWYQQILGQGPKLLIQFQNNGVVDDSQLPKDRFSAERLKGVDSTLKIQPAKLEDSAVYLCASSWTSGRAFYNEQFFGPGTRLTVL.

The V and J genes are TRBV21-1 and TRBJ2-5; the D call in the table, TRBD2, was not verified against the DNA. TRBV21-1 is shown as a pseudogene. The CDR3 is 14 residues long. The CDR3 nucleotides are TGTGCCAGCAGCAAAGATGCGGGCCTCGAGACCCAGTACTTC. This translates into CASSKDAGLETQYF.

This rearrangement joins TRBV10-1 to TRBJ2-1; 11 nucleotides line up with TRBD2. CDR1 and CDR2 from the germline V gene are WNHNN and SYGVQD (reference sequence). With V trimmed by 2 bases and J by 3 bases, 3 bases remained unmatched. There are 16 residues in the CDR3. In nucleotides, the CDR3 is TGCGCCAGCAGTGAGGGCGGGACTAGCGGCTACAATGAGCAGTTCTTC. The encoded protein is CASSEGGTSGYNEQFF.

The CDR3 region has the DNA TGTGCCAGCAGATCCGTGGGACAGGGTCAAAATGAGCAGTTCTTC. The encoded protein is CASRSVGQGQNEQFF. V gene TRBV28 combines with J gene TRBJ2-1; 9 bases align to TRBD1. Trimming at V came to 6 bases and at J to 7 bases, leaving 10 bases not matched to a gene. The CDR3 spans 15 residues. CDR1 and CDR2 from the germline V gene are MDHEN and SYDVKM.

This clone was detected only a few times. The chain carries TRBV28 and TRBJ2-7; 9 nucleotides align to TRBD2. This CDR3 is built from 14 residues. Germline V gene lookup returns CDR1 MDHEN and CDR2 SYDVKM. The V gene end was trimmed by 5 bases and the J gene end by 3 bases; junction bases not matched to a gene: 5. DNA of the CDR3: TGTGCCAGCAGTCCCTTAGCGGGGGTCTACGAGCAGTACTTC. As protein: CASSPLAGVYEQYF.

The gene calls are TRBV28 and TRBJ1-2; D gene ambiguous. Per germline, CDR1 MDHEN and CDR2 SYDVKM. V was clipped by 6 bases and J by 4 bases, with 18 bases between them. CDR3 length equals 15 residues. CDR3 in amino acids: CASSPPYSSGYGYTF. The CDR3 DNA follows: TGTGCCAGCAGCCCCCCCTATTCATCGGGCTATGGCTACACCTTC.